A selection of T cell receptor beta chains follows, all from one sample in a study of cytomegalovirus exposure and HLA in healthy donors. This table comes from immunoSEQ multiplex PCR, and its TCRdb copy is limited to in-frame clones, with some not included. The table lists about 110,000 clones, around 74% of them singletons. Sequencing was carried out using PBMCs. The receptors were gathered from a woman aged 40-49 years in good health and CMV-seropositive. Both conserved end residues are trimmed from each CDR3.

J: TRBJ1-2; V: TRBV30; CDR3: AWRDRGRST
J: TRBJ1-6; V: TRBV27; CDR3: ASSSTKGQGYSPLH
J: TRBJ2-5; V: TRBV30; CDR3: AWRGQGAILNQETQY
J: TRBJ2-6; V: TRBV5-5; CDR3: ASSLRIGGDSGANVLT
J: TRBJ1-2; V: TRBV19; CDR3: ASRPVWGGNGYT
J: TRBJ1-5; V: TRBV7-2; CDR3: ASSLASRYSNQPQH
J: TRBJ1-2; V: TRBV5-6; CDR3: ASSLGYTGADGYT
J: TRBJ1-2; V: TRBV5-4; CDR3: ASSPPGGQGSGGYT
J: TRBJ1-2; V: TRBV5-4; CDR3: ASSWDRQGRGYT
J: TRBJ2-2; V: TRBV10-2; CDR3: ASKRETGSTNTGELF
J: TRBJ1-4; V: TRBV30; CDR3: AGAGGPTNEKLF
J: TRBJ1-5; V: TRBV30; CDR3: AWRTKYSNQPQH
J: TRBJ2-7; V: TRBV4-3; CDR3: ASSPDTSGGYEQY
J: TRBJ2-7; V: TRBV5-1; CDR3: ASRLRLAGSYEQY
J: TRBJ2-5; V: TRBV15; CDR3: ATSRGTEQY
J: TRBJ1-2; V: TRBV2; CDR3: ASSAGQINYGYT
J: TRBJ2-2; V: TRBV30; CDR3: AWARGVSTGELF
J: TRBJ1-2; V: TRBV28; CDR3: ASKAGISGYT
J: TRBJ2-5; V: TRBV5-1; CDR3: ASSPASGRGVEETQY
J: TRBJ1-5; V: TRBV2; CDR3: ATRAGDQPQH
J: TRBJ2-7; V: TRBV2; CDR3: ASSSGGRSYEQY
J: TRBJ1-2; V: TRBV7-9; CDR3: ASSLGEGSRGYT
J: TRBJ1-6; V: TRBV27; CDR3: ASSLSPNSPLH